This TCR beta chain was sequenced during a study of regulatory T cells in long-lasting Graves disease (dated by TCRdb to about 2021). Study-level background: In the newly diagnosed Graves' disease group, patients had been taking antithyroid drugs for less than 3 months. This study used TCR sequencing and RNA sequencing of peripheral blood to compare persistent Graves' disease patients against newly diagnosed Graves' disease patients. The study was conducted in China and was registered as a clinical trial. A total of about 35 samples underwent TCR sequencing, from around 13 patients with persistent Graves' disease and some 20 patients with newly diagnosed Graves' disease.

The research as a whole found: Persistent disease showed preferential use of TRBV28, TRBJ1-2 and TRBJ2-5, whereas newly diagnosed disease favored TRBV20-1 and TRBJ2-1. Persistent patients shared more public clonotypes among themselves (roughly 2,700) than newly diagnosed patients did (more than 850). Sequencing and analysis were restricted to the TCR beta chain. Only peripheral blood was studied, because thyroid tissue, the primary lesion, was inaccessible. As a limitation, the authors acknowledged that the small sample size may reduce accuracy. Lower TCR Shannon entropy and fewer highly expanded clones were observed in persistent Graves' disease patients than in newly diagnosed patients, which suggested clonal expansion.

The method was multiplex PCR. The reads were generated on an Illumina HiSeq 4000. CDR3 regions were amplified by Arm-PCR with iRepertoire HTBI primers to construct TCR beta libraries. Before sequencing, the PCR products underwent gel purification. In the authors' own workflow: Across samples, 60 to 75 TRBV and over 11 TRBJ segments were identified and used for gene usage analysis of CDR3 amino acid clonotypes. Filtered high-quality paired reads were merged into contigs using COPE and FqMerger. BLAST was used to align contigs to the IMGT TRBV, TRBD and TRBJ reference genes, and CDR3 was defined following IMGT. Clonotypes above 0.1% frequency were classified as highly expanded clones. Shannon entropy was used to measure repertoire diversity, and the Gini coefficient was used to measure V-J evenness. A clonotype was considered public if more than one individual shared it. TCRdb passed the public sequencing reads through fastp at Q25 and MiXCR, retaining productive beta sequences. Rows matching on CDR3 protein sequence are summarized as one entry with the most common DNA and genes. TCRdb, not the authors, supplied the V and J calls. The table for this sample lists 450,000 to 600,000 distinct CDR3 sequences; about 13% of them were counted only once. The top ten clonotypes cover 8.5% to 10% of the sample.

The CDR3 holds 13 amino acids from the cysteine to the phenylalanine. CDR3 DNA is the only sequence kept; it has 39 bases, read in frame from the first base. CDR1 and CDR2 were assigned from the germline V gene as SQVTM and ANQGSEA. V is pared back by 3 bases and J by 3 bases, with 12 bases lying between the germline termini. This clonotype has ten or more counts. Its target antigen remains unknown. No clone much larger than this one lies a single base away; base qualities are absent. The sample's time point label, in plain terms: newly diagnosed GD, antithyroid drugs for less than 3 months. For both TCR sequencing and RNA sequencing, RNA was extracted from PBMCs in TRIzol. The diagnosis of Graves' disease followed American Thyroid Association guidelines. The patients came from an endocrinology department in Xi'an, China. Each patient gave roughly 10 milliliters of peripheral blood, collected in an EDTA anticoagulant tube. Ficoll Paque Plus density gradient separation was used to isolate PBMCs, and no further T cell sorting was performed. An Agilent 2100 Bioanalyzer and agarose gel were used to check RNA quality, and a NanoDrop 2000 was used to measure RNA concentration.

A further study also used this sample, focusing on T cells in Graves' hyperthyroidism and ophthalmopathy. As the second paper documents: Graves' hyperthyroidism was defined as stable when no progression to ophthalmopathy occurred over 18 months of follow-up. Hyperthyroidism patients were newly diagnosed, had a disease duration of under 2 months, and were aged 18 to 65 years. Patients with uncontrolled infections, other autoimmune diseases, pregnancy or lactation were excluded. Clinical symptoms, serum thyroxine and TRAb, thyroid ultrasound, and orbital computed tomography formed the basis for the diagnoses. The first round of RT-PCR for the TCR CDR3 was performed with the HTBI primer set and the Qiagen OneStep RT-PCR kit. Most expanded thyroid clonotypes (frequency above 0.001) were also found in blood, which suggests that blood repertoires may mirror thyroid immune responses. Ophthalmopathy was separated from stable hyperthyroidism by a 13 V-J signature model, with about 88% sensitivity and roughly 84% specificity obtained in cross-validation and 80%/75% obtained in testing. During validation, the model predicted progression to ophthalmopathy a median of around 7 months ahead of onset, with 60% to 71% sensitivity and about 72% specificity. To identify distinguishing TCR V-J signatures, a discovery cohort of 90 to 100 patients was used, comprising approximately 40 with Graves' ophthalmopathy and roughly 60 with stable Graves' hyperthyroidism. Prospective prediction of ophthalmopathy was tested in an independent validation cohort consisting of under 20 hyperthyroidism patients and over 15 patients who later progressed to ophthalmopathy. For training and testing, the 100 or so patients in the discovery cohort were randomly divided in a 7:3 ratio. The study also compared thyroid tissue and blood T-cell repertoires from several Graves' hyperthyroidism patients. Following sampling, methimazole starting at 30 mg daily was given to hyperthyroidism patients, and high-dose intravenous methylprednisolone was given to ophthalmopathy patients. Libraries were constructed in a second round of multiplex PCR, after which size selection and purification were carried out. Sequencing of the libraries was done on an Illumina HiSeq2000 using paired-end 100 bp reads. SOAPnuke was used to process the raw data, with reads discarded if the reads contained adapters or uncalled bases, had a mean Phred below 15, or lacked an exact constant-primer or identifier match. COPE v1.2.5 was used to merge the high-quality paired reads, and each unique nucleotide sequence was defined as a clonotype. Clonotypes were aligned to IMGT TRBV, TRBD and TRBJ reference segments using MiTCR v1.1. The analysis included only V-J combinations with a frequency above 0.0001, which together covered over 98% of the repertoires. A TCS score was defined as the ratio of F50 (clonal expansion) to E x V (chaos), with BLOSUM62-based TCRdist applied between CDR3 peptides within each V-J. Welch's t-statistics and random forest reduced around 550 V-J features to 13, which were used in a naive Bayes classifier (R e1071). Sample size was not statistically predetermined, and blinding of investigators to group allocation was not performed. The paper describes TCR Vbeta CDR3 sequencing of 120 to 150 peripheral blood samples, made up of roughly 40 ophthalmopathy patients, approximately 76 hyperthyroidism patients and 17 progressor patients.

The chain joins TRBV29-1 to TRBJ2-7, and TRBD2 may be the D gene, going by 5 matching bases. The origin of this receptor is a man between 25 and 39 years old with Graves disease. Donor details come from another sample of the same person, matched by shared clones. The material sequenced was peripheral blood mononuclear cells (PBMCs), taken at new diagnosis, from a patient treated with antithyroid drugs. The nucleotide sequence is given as TGCAGCGTTGAGGAGCCTACTAGCTACGAGCAGTACTTC. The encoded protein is CSVEEPTSYEQYF.